Below are 5 T cell receptor beta chains sequenced from a single sample in a study (dated by TCRdb to between 2014 and 2017). CD4+CD25+CD127-/low cells were isolated as Tregs. Libraries were built with 5' RACE. The reads were generated on an Illumina MiSeq. Clones were called with MiXCR by TCRdb after fastp trimmed the public reads at Q25, and only in-frame beta chains were retained. When rows share a CDR3 protein, they turn into one entry using the most common DNA and genes. The sample table records 4,900 or so distinct CDR3 sequences; approximately 72% of these occur just once. The ten largest clones add up to about 4.1% of the sample. The sequencing input was Tregs sorted from blood. All receptors come from a female donor with breast cancer.

The chain couples TRBV10-3 to TRBJ2-3; tentatively, D is TRBD2 (5 bases). Per the germline V gene, CDR1 is ENHRY and CDR2 is SYGVKD. Trimming cost V 6 bases and J 6 bases, with 13 bases left between them. The CDR3 has 13 amino acids. CDR3 region: CAISEGLSDTQYF. CDR3 bases: TGTGCCATCAGCGAGGGCCTGTCTGATACGCAGTATTTT.

This clonotype was detected once. The rearrangement uses TRBV20-1 and TRBJ2-1, with TRBD2 matching over 10 bases. This CDR3 spans 14 amino acids. V was pared by 5 bases and J by 3 bases, with 4 bases of the junction left unmatched. Germline assignment: CDR1 DFQATT and CDR2 SNEGSKA (reference sequence). The CDR3 nucleotides read TGCAGTGCTCCCGGGACTAGCGACTACAATGAGCAGTTCTTC. It yields the protein CSAPGTSDYNEQFF.

This clonotype came up a few times. V is TRBV20-1 and J is TRBJ2-5; TRBD2 matches 8 bases. J gave up 1 base and V 1 base, and 2 bases lay outside the gene matches. The CDR3 consists of 14 residues. Germline values: CDR1 DFQATT, CDR2 SNEGSKA (reference sequence). The CDR3, as DNA: TGCAGTGCTAGAGTAGCGGGACTCCAAGAGACCCAGTACTTC. This encodes CSARVAGLQETQYF.

The chain carries TRBV28 and TRBJ1-5; 10 bases are a match to TRBD1. Unmatched junction bases numbered 2, after V lost 5 bases and J lost 4 bases. From germline, CDR1 is MDHEN and CDR2 SYDVKM. The CDR3 is 14 residues long. CDR3 protein: CASSEGQGNQPQHF. The CDR3 DNA reads as TGTGCCAGCAGTGAGGGACAGGGGAATCAGCCCCAGCATTTT.

In regard to this clonotype: A read error may account for a junction end that differs from germline. The CDR3: CTSSPGQANSPLHF. CDR3 bases: TGTACCAGCAGTCCGGGACAGGCCAATTCACCCCTCCACTTT. The chain joins TRBV27 to TRBJ1-6, with 8 positions matching TRBD1. The CDR3 sequence is 14 residues long. Germline-derived CDR1 and CDR2 are MNHEY and SMNVEV (reference sequence).